The source of this T cell receptor (beta chain) is a study of blood T cells in healthy people across ages. Primers used in a second PCR of about 6 to 11 cycles were a sample-barcoded 5' primer and a J-beta primer mix. TCRdb passed the 5' RACE reads through MiXCR, listing each CDR3 protein once. The table includes around 710,000 distinct CDR3 sequences, roughly 41% detected once. Study-level results: Strongly correlated with naive T cell percentage was TCR beta diversity. Calculation of diversity from one million T cells yielded estimates considered to be underestimates. Age showed a roughly linear inverse relationship with TCR beta diversity per million T cells.

This clonotype was found many times. Antigen: not known. Sequenced: blood. The source of this sequence is a woman aged 60-75 years in good health.

The chain's CDR3 is CASKTGDYYNEQFF. The CDR3 nucleotides read TGTGCCAGCAAAACGGGGGACTACTACAATGAGCAGTTCTTC. The gene calls are TRBV7-8 and TRBJ2-1; the match to TRBD2 covers 7 bases. This CDR3 contains 14 residues. Germline V gene lookup returns CDR1 SGHVS and CDR2 FQNEAQ. V trimming: 7 bases; J trimming: 3 bases; junction bases outside the gene matches: 6.